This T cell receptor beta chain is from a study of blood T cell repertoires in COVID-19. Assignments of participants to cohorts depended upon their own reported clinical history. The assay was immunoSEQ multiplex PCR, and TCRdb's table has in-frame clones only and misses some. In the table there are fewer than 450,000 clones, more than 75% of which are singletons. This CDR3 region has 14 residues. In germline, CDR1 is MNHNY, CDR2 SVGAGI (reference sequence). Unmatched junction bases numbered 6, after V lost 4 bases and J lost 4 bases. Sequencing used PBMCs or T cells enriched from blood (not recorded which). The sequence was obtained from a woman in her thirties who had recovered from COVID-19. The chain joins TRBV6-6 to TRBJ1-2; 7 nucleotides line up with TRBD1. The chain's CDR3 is CASSSSTGSYGYTF. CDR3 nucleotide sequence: TGTGCCAGCAGTTCGTCGACAGGGTCCTATGGCTACACCTTC.